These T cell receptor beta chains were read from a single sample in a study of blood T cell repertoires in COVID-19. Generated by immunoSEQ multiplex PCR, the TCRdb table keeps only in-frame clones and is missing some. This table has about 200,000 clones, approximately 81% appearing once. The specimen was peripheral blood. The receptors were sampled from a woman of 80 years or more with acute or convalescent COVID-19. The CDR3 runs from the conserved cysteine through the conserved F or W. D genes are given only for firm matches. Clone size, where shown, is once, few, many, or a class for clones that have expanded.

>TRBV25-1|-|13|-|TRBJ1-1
TGTGCCAGCAGCTTGACAGAGAACACTGAAGCTTTCTTT
CASSLTENTEAFF
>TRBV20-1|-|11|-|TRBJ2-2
TGCAGTGCTACGGGCACCGGGGAGCTGTTTTTT
CSATGTGELFF
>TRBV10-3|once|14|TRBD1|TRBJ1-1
TGTGCCATCACCCGGACAGGGCCGAACACTGAAGCTTTCTTT
CAITRTGPNTEAFF
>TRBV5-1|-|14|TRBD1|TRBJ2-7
TGCGCCAGCAGCCACCGGGACAGGGGTCGCGAGCAGTACTTC
CASSHRDRGREQYF
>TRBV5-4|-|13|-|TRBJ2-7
TGTGCCAGCAGCTCCGTCCGGGACTACGAGCAGTACTTC
CASSSVRDYEQYF
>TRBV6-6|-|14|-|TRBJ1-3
TGTGCCAGCAGTTACAGTGGGCCTGGAAACACCATATATTTT
CASSYSGPGNTIYF
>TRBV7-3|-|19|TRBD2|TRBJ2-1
TGTGCCAGCAGTACATCAACTAGCGGGAGTACTGCGGCCTACAATGAGCAGTTCTTC
CASSTSTSGSTAAYNEQFF
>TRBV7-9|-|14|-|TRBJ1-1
TGTGCCAGCAGCTTAGACGGTGTGAACACTGAAGCTTTCTTT
CASSLDGVNTEAFF
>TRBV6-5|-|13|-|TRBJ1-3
TGTGCCAGCACGAGGGCGTGGGAAGACACCATATATTTT
CASTRAWEDTIYF
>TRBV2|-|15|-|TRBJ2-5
TGTGCCAGCAGTGATCCCCGGGACACTATAGAGACCCAGTACTTC
CASSDPRDTIETQYF
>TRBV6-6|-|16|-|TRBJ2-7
TGTGCCAGCAGTTACTCTTATCCGGGGTCCTCCTCCGAGCAGTACTTC
CASSYSYPGSSSEQYF
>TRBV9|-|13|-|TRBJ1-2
TGTGCCAGCAGCGGTTTCCGGGGGGATGGCTACACCTTC
CASSGFRGDGYTF
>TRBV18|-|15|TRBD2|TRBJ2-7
TGTGCCAGCTCGGCGGGCGGCGGGGGAGCCTACGAGCAGTACTTC
CASSAGGGGAYEQYF
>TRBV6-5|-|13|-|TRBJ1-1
TGTGCCAGCAGCCTTCGGAGGGTCACTGAAGCTTTCTTT
CASSLRRVTEAFF
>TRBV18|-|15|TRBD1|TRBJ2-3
TGTGCCAGCTCACCCCTGGGACAGAACCCAGATACGCAGTATTTT
CASSPLGQNPDTQYF
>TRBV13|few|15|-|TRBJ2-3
TGTGCCAGCAGCTCGGATAGTGGGAGGTCAGATACGCAGTATTTT
CASSSDSGRSDTQYF
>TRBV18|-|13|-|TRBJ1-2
TGTGCCAGCTCACCCGACAGCTTTGGGGGCTACACCTTC
CASSPDSFGGYTF
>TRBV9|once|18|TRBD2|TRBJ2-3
TGTGCCAGCAGCCCGAAGGACCGAGCTAGCGGGAACGCAGATACGCAGTATTTT
CASSPKDRASGNADTQYF
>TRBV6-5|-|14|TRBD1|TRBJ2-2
TGTGCCAGCAATAGACAGGGCTACACCGGGGAGCTGTTTTTT
CASNRQGYTGELFF
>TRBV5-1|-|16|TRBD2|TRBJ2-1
TGCGCCAGCAGCTTGGAAGGTAGCGGGAGGGCAGGTGAGCAGTTCTTC
CASSLEGSGRAGEQFF
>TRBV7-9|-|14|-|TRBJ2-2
TGTGCCAGCAGACAAGGAGGGAACACCGGGGAGCTGTTTTTT
CASRQGGNTGELFF
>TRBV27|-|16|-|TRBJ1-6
TGTGCCAGCAGTTTATCGTGGAGCTCCTATAATTCACCCCTCCACTTT
CASSLSWSSYNSPLHF
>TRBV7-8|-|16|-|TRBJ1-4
TGTGCCAGCAGCCGAGAGACTGGACTCCTTAATGAAAAACTGTTTTTT
CASSRETGLLNEKLFF